In this sample, the clone carrying this T cell receptor beta chain turned up many times. Its specificity is not known. The record originates from a study of CD8 T cells in ankylosing spondylitis. In TCRdb, the 5' RACE reads were re-called with MiXCR into one record per CDR3 protein. The sample lists tens of thousands of distinct CDR3 sequences; approximately 5.3% were seen once. V trimming: 4 bases; J trimming: 0 bases; junction bases outside the gene matches: 8. Germline lookup yields CDR1 SGHVS and CDR2 FNYEAQ. The CDR3 covers 16 residues. Study conclusions and caveats: Prior literature has documented some motif variants in synovial fluid and blood from reactive arthritis. What appeared characteristic of ankylosing spondylitis blood was a TCR beta motif of about eight highly homologous variants.

Sequencing input: blood, either unsorted or a sorted T cell fraction (not recorded which). The TCR originated in a male donor with ankylosing spondylitis or in good health (not recorded which). The chain combines TRBV7-6 with TRBJ2-5, with 7 bases matching TRBD1. CDR3 sequence (DNA): TGTGCCAGCAGCTCCCGACAGGGCAGCCACCAAGAGACCCAGTACTTC. This translates into CASSSRQGSHQETQYF. Filled out from reference TRBV7-6 and TRBJ2-5, the complete variable domain reads GAGVSQSPRYKVTKRGQDVALRCDPISGHVSLYWYRQALGQGPEFLTYFNYEAQQDKSGLPNDRFSAERPEGSISTLTIQRTEQRDSAMYRCASSSRQGSHQETQYFGPGTRLLVL.